This entry lists 25 T cell receptor beta chains sequenced from one sample in a study of Graves' ophthalmopathy and Graves' hyperthyroidism. TCR beta CDR3 regions were amplified from RNA transcripts. The workflow started with a first-round RT-PCR run with HTBI primers and then moved on to a second-round multiplex PCR. TCRdb passed the multiplex PCR reads through MiXCR, listing each CDR3 protein once. The sample shows hundreds of thousands of distinct CDR3 sequences, under 25% of them seen only once. Sequencing was carried out using peripheral blood. The receptors here all came from a young woman with stable Graves' hyperthyroidism.

The table lists this clonotype with many counts. V usage is TRBV9 and J usage is TRBJ1-2, with TRBD1 identical over 7 bases. Germline loops: CDR1 SGDLS, CDR2 YYNGEE. J gave up 5 bases and V 0 bases, and 4 bases lay outside the gene matches. The CDR3 totals 14 residues. The CDR3 here is CASSVGGTDYGYTF. The CDR3 bases are TGTGCCAGCAGCGTAGGGGGGACAGATTATGGCTACACCTTC. Together with reference TRBV9 and TRBJ1-2, the CDR3 gives the full variable domain: DSGVTQTPKHLITATGQRVTLRCSPRSGDLSVYWYQQSLDQGLQFLIQYYNGEERAKGNILERFSAQQFPDLHSELNLSSLELGDSALYFCASSVGGTDYGYTFGSGTRLTVV.

In its sample, this clonotype was seen many times. The junction shows a germline mismatch at one end, possibly a read error. V and J are TRBV11-2 and TRBJ2-5, with D possibly being TRBD1 (5 bases). The germline gives CDR1 SGHAT, CDR2 FQNNGV. This CDR3 contains 15 residues. This CDR3 reads CASSLEWGFQETQYF. As DNA, the CDR3 is TGTGCCAGCAGCCTAGAATGGGGCTTTCAAGAGACCCAGTACTTC.

This clonotype was recorded at least ten times. The chain combines TRBV27 with TRBJ2-7; D is unclear. This CDR3 comprises 14 residues. Deletions cut 6 bases from V and 7 bases from J, with 19 bases between. The V gene's germline CDR1 is MNHEY and CDR2 SMNVEV (reference sequence). The CDR3 is CASRPRRPADEQYF. DNA of the CDR3: TGTGCCAGCAGACCCCGTAGGCCGGCGGATGAGCAGTACTTC.

This clonotype was detected only a few times. The chain has TRBV5-6 and TRBJ1-5; possibly TRBD1 for D (5 bases). This CDR3 is built from 16 residues. Between the trimmed V and J ends, which lost 3 bases and 7 bases, there was a span of 20 bases. Germline V gene lookup returns CDR1 SGHDT and CDR2 YYEEEE. The CDR3, as DNA: TGTGCCAGCAGCTGGAGGGGCGGGGGGAATAAACAGCCCCAGCATTTT. This codes for CASSWRGGGNKQPQHF.

This clonotype came up many times. The CDR3 bases are TGTGCCAGCAGCGCGGGACAGGGTAACAACGAGCAGTACTTC. Translated: CASSAGQGNNEQYF. This chain joins TRBV9 and TRBJ2-7; 9 nucleotides align to TRBD1. CDR1 and CDR2 from the germline V gene are SGDLS and YYNGEE. The CDR3 sequence is 14 residues long. V dropped 3 bases and J dropped 5; count of bases not matched to a gene: 6.

This clonotype was counted ten times or more. The chain has TRBV2 and TRBJ2-5; no clear D gene. The CDR3 is 13 amino acids. Germline CDR1 is SNHLY and CDR2 is FYNNEI. The V gene lost 10 bases and the J gene lost 2 bases, with 14 bases spanning the gap. The CDR3 loop reads CATTSGRQETQYF. CDR3 bases: TGTGCCACCACTTCAGGCAGACAAGAGACCCAGTACTTC.

This clonotype was counted many times. Here the CDR3 reads CASSYSVGDGYTF. Here the CDR3 DNA reads TGTGCCAGCAGTTACTCGGTGGGGGATGGCTACACCTTC. V is TRBV6-5 and J is TRBJ1-2; D possibly corresponds to TRBD1 (5 bases). Germline V gene lookup returns CDR1 MNHEY and CDR2 SVGAGI. The length of the CDR3 is 13 residues. The V end lost 0 bases, the J end lost 6 bases, and 8 bases lay between the germline ends.

This clonotype came up many times. The V and J genes are TRBV29-1 and TRBJ1-1; TRBD1 agrees at 9 bases. The germline V gene has CDR1 SQVTM and CDR2 ANQGSEA. After removal of 4 bases from V and 2 bases from J, the junction contained 5 bases not matched to a gene. This CDR3 has 14 residues. CDR3 bases: TGCAGCGTTGGGGGACAGGGTCGAAACACTGAAGCTTTCTTT. Protein: CSVGGQGRNTEAFF. Complete variable domain (other parts from reference TRBV29-1 and TRBJ1-1): SAVISQKPSRDICQRGTSLTIQCQVDSQVTMMFWYRQQPGQSLTLIATANQGSEATYESGFVIDKFPISRPNLTFSTLTVSNMSPEDSSIYLCSVGGQGRNTEAFFGQGTRLTVV.

This clonotype was seen ten or more times. The rearrangement joins TRBV11-2 to TRBJ1-2; TRBD1 agrees at 7 bases. The CDR3 runs 15 residues. Per germline, CDR1 SGHAT and CDR2 FQNNGV. V shed 0 bases, J shed 4 bases, and the junction held 5 bases outside the gene matches. CDR3 region: CASSLDTGVGYGYTF. In DNA, the CDR3 is TGTGCCAGCAGCTTAGATACAGGGGTTGGCTATGGCTACACCTTC. The full variable domain, completed using reference TRBV11-2 and TRBJ1-2, is EAGVAQSPRYKIIEKRQSVAFWCNPISGHATLYWYQQILGQGPKLLIQFQNNGVVDDSQLPKDRFSAERLKGVDSTLKIQPAKLEDSAVYLCASSLDTGVGYGYTFGSGTRLTVV.

This clonotype was seen at least ten times. The rearrangement links TRBV2 to TRBJ1-5; 8 positions agree with TRBD1. Germline V gene sequence: CDR1 SNHLY, CDR2 FYNNEI. CDR3 size: 14 residues. Trimming removed 3 bases from V and 7 bases from J; junction bases left unmatched: 5. The CDR3 DNA is TGTGCCAGCAGTGATGGGCAGGGGGCCCAGCCCCAGCATTTT. Translated, it gives CASSDGQGAQPQHF.

This clonotype was seen ten or more times. The CDR3 DNA reads TGTGCCAGCTTGGGTATAGCTATGTCCAACAATCAGCCCCAGCATTTT. Protein product: CASLGIAMSNNQPQHF. The rearrangement joins TRBV6-5 to TRBJ1-5; D is undetermined. The germline V and J ends were trimmed by 8 bases and 3 bases, with 20 bases remaining between them. Germline V gives CDR1 MNHEY, CDR2 SVGAGI. The CDR3 is 16 residues long.

This clonotype came up many times. One end of the junction does not line up with germline, which may come from a read error. The V gene is TRBV7-2, the J gene TRBJ2-4; either TRBD1 or TRBD2 may supply D (6 bases each). This CDR3 spans 14 amino acids. Germline V gene lookup returns CDR1 SGHTA and CDR2 FQGNSA. CDR3 nucleotide sequence: TGTGCCAGCATCGTTACCGGGGGCGAAAACATTAAGTACTTC. Its protein product is CASIVTGGENIKYF.

The table lists this clonotype with many counts. The chain has TRBV10-3 and TRBJ2-7, with D possibly being TRBD2 (6 bases). This CDR3 has 14 residues. The ends were cut back, 1 base at V and 6 bases at J, with 13 bases in the middle. Germline V CDR1 and CDR2: ENHRY, SYGVKD. As DNA, the CDR3 is TGTGCCATCAGTGAGTTTGGGGAGGCGTCCGAGCAGTACTTC. Translation gives CAISEFGEASEQYF.

This clonotype was found many times. The chain employs TRBV7-2 and TRBJ2-2; 12 bases are shared with TRBD2. V gave up 1 base and J gave up 3 bases; unmatched junction bases: 6. CDR3 length: 18 residues. The germline gives CDR1 SGHTA, CDR2 FQGNSA. DNA of the CDR3: TGTGCCAGCAGCTTAGGGCTAGCGGGAGGGTCGGACACCGGGGAGCTGTTTTTT. This sequence encodes CASSLGLAGGSDTGELFF.

This clonotype has ten or more counts. CDR3 sequence reads: CASSLSGTPLETQYF. Written as DNA, the CDR3 is TGTGCCAGCAGCTTGAGCGGGACCCCCCTAGAGACCCAGTACTTC. The chain carries TRBV7-2 and TRBJ2-5; 7 bases are shared with TRBD2. V lost 3 bases to trimming and J lost 4 bases; unmatched junction nucleotides: 8. Per germline, CDR1 SGHTA and CDR2 FQGNSA. This CDR3 contains 15 residues.

This rearrangement joins TRBV28 to TRBJ2-7, with 10 bases lining up with TRBD1. Per the germline V gene, CDR1 is MDHEN and CDR2 is SYDVKM. The CDR3 contains 17 residues. Trimming took 1 base from V and 4 from J; bases not matched to a gene: 10. CDR3 bases: TGTGCCAGCAGTTTATTTGCGGTGACAGGGGGCCAGTACGAGCAGTACTTC. Its protein product is CASSLFAVTGGQYEQYF.

The V gene is TRBV30, the J gene TRBJ1-5; perhaps TRBD1 as D (6 bases). With 3 bases removed from V and 5 bases from J, the gap between germline ends came to 17 bases. The CDR3 spans 15 residues. Germline values: CDR1 GTSNPN, CDR2 SVGIG (reference sequence). CDR3 nucleotides: TGTGCCTGGAGCGACGGACAGTCTTCGGATCAGCCCCAGCATTTT. Protein sequence: CAWSDGQSSDQPQHF.

This clonotype was seen at least ten times. The chain joins TRBV28 to TRBJ1-2; D possibly corresponds to TRBD1 (6 bases). CDR1 MDHEN and CDR2 SYDVKM come from the germline V gene. V was shortened by 3 bases and J by 8 bases, with 16 bases between the two germline ends. The CDR3 extends over 14 amino acids. The CDR3 coding sequence is TGTGCCAGCAGTTTTGGGTTGGGGGCGCGGGGCTACACCTTC. It translates to CASSFGLGARGYTF.

This clonotype has a count of ten or more. The chain links TRBV4-1 to TRBJ2-7; 7 positions agree with TRBD2. Unmatched junction bases numbered 14, after V lost 3 bases and J lost 6 bases. This CDR3 is 16 amino acids long. Germline CDR1 reads MGHRA; CDR2 reads YSYEKL. The CDR3 is CASSHLKIGGDAEQYF. CDR3 DNA sequence: TGCGCCAGCAGCCACTTAAAGATTGGGGGGGATGCCGAGCAGTACTTC.

This clonotype was counted many times. The rearrangement uses TRBV12-3 or TRBV12-4 and TRBJ2-7; the D gene is possibly TRBD2 (6 bases). The CDR3 length is 14 residues. Between the trimmed V and J ends, which lost 5 bases and 2 bases, there was a span of 13 bases. The CDR3 coding sequence is TGTGCCAGCAGTCGAGGGCGGGGTACCTACGAGCAGTACTTC. This translates into CASSRGRGTYEQYF.

This clonotype is judged medium-sized. J is TRBJ1-5 and V is TRBV25-1; no definite D call. The CDR3 consists of 14 residues. Germline CDR1 is MGHDK and CDR2 is SYGVNS. The V and J ends lost 3 bases and 5 bases respectively, with 11 bases between them. CDR3 residues: CASSDAQTHQPQHF. The CDR3 bases are TGTGCCAGCAGTGATGCCCAGACTCATCAGCCCCAGCATTTT.

This clonotype was observed a few times. The chain employs TRBV12-3 or TRBV12-4 and TRBJ2-7; D might be TRBD1 (6 bases). Trimming shortened V by 6 bases and J by 3 bases, and 15 bases separated the two germline ends. The CDR3 is 14 residues long. As DNA, the CDR3 is TGTGCCAGCAGGGGGAACAGGGTGAACTACGAGCAGTACTTC. Translated, it gives CASRGNRVNYEQYF.

This clonotype occurred many times. The chain links TRBV3-1 to TRBJ2-5; D unclear. Germline V gene lookup returns CDR1 LGHDT and CDR2 YNNKEL (reference sequence). The CDR3 loop spans 13 amino acids. V lost 1 base and J lost 5, with 8 bases in between. CDR3 sequence: CASSQVLSETQYF. The CDR3 nucleotides are TGTGCCAGCAGCCAAGTTTTGTCGGAGACCCAGTACTTC.

Note on this clonotype: Possible read error: a much larger clone is one base away. The rearrangement joins TRBV6-1 to TRBJ2-5; no clear D. V lost 1 base and J 8 bases, leaving 14 bases between the germline ends. The CDR3 consists of 14 residues. CDR1 and CDR2 from the germline V gene are MNHNS and SASEGT. CDR3 in amino acids: CASSEVLGRDTQYF. CDR3 sequence (DNA): TGTGCCAGCAGTGAAGTATTAGGGCGAGATACCCAGTACTTC.

This chain links TRBV11-2 with TRBJ2-5; perhaps TRBD2 as D (5 bases). The CDR3 totals 14 residues. Looked up from germline, CDR1 is SGHAT and CDR2 is FQNNGV. V was pared by 11 bases and J by 1 base, with 17 bases between. This CDR3 is CACAVLGLQETQYF. The CDR3 coding sequence is TGTGCCTGCGCCGTCCTCGGACTCCAAGAGACCCAGTACTTC.